This T cell receptor (beta chain) emerged from a study of blood T cells in healthy people across ages. This clonotype has only a few counts. One junction end disagrees with the germline gene, perhaps due to a read error. The CDR3 consists of 13 residues. CDR1 MDHEN and CDR2 SYDVKM come from the germline V gene. Isolation per sample recovered at least 6 million PBMCs. Then a second PCR, running about 6 to 11 cycles, was carried out with a sample-barcoded 5' primer and a J-beta primer mix. TCRdb fed the 5' RACE reads into MiXCR, producing one record per CDR3 protein. Of about 720,000 distinct CDR3 sequences listed, 20% to 25% were seen once; the top ten hold roughly 22%.

The sequence was collected from a man aged 65 to 85 in good health. The source material was blood. The J gene is TRBJ2-1, the V gene TRBV28; TRBD1 might be the D (5 bases). CDR3 amino acids: CASLGQENNERFF. CDR3 DNA: TGTGCCAGCCTGGGGCAGGAGAACAATGAGCGGTTCTTC.